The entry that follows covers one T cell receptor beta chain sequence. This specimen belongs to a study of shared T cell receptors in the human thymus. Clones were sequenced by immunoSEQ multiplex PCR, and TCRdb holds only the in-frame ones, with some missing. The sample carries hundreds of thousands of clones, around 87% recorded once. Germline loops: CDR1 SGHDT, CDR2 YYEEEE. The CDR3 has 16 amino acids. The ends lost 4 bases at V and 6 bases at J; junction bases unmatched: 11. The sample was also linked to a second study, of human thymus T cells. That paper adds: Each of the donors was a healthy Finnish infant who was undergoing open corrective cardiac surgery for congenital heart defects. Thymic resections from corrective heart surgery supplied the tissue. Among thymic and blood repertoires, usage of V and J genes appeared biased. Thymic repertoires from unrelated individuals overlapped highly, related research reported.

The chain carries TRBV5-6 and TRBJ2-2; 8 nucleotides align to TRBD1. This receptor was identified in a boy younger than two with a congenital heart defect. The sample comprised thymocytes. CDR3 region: CASSHRDRRDAGELFF. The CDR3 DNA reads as TGTGCCAGCAGCCACCGGGACAGGAGAGACGCCGGGGAGCTGTTTTTT.